A selection of T cell receptor beta chains follows, all from one sample in a study of OX40 agonist ivuxolimab in advanced cancers. Sequencing used immunoSEQ multiplex PCR; TCRdb keeps in-frame clones, though not all of them. The table lists some 64,000 clones, around four fifths of them singletons. The sequenced sample was CD4+ or CD8+ T cells sorted from blood, obtained in a trial of the OX40 agonist ivuxolimab. Every receptor here comes from an adult with an advanced solid tumor such as melanoma, head and neck, liver or kidney cancer. CDR3s include the opening cysteine and the closing phenylalanine or tryptophan. The order of the fields is J gene, V gene, clone size, D gene, CDR3 DNA, CDR3 protein. D genes are given only for firm matches. Size tells how often a clone was seen (once, few, many) or the class of an expanded clone, and some rows leave it out.

>TRBJ2-2|TRBV2|-|TRBD2
TGTGCCAGCAGGGAGACTAGCGTGGGGACCGGGGAGCTGTTTTTT
CASRETSVGTGELFF
>TRBJ1-2|TRBV5-1|-|-
TGCGCCAGCAGCTTGGATGGGGGTATGGGCTACACCTTC
CASSLDGGMGYTF
>TRBJ2-3|TRBV7-6|-|-
TGTGCCAGCAGCTCCATGGAAGATACGCAGTATTTT
CASSSMEDTQYF
>TRBJ1-2|TRBV28|-|TRBD1
TGTGCCAGCAGTGTCGGGGACAGGGGGTCCGGCTACACCTTC
CASSVGDRGSGYTF
>TRBJ2-7|TRBV9|-|-
TGTGCCAGCAGCGTAGGGCTAGCCTCGGGGGAGCAGTACTTC
CASSVGLASGEQYF
>TRBJ2-5|TRBV5-1|-|TRBD1
TGCGCCAGCAGCTTGGCCCTGACAGGGGGAGAGACCCAGTACTTC
CASSLALTGGETQYF
>TRBJ1-2|TRBV4-3|-|TRBD1
TGCGCCAGCAGCCCGGGACAGGGGCTCGGTGGCTACACCTTC
CASSPGQGLGGYTF
>TRBJ2-7|TRBV4-1|once|TRBD1
TGCGCCAGCAGCCAAGGGCTCAGGGGGCTAGGAGGTCTCTACGAGCAGTACTTC
CASSQGLRGLGGLYEQYF
>TRBJ2-7|TRBV5-1|-|TRBD1
TGCGCCAGCAGGGCTTTACAGGGGGCTTACTACGAGCAGTACTTC
CASRALQGAYYEQYF
>TRBJ1-2|TRBV4-2|-|TRBD1
TGTGCCAGCAGTCCCTATCGGGACAGCGACCTTGCTGGCTACACCTTC
CASSPYRDSDLAGYTF